Shown below are 15 T cell receptor beta chains from a single sample sequenced in a study of cytomegalovirus exposure and HLA in healthy donors. Repertoires were generated with immunoSEQ multiplex PCR, while TCRdb's copy carries only in-frame clones and drops some. The sample has around 130,000 clones; around 85% are singletons. The sequencing sample was made of PBMCs. These receptor sequences come from a woman aged 25 to 39 in good health and CMV-seronegative.

The rearrangement links TRBV6-1 to TRBJ1-1; D is possibly TRBD1 (6 bases). This CDR3 has 15 residues. Trimming cost V 7 bases and J 3 bases, with 18 bases left between them. Looked up from germline, CDR1 is MNHNS and CDR2 is SASEGT. The CDR3 reads CASNTGLDPYTEAFF. The CDR3 DNA is TGTGCCAGCAATACAGGGCTGGACCCTTACACTGAAGCTTTCTTT.

The chain has TRBV20-1 and TRBJ2-7; D is ambiguous. CDR1 DFQATT and CDR2 SNEGSKA come from the germline V gene (reference sequence). The CDR3 consists of 11 residues. With 6 bases removed from V and 6 bases from J, the gap between germline ends came to 12 bases. CDR3: CSARLAGEQYF. The CDR3 DNA reads as TGCAGTGCCCGTCTGGCTGGCGAGCAGTACTTC.

The rearrangement joins TRBV29-1 to TRBJ1-1; TRBD1 might be the D (6 bases). Between the trimmed V and J ends, which lost 4 bases and 4 bases, there was a span of 13 bases. Germline lookup yields CDR1 SQVTM and CDR2 ANQGSEA. The CDR3 is 13 residues long. The CDR3 here is CSVVRGWGTEAFF. The CDR3, as DNA: TGCAGCGTTGTCAGGGGTTGGGGCACTGAAGCTTTCTTT.

The V gene is TRBV7-2, the J gene TRBJ2-3, with 11 positions matching TRBD2. Unmatched junction bases numbered 6, after V lost 5 bases and J lost 5 bases. Germline values: CDR1 SGHTA, CDR2 FQGNSA. This CDR3 spans 15 amino acids. The CDR3 sequence is CASSVRGTSGDTQYF. The CDR3 DNA reads as TGTGCCAGCAGCGTAAGAGGGACTAGCGGAGATACGCAGTATTTT. Complete variable domain (other parts from reference TRBV7-2 and TRBJ2-3): GAGVSQSPSNKVTEKGKDVELRCDPISGHTALYWYRQSLGQGLEFLIYFQGNSAPDKSGLPSDRFSAERTGGSVSTLTIQRTQQEDSAVYLCASSVRGTSGDTQYFGPGTRLTVL.

This clone was observed a handful of times. The same CDR3 also results from other DNA sequences found in this sample. This chain links TRBV4-3 with TRBJ1-1; no definite D call. This CDR3 has 14 amino acids. CDR1 LGHNA and CDR2 YSLEER come from the germline V gene. The germline V and J ends were trimmed by 1 base and 0 bases, with 6 bases remaining between them. The CDR3 nucleotides are TGCGCCAGCAGCCAAGCAGTACTGAACACTGAAGCTTTCTTT. Translated, it gives CASSQAVLNTEAFF.

The chain employs TRBV6-1 and TRBJ1-2; 10 bases are a match to TRBD1. Germline loops: CDR1 MNHNS, CDR2 SASEGT. Trimming cost V 7 bases and J 6 bases; bases outside gene matches: 8. The CDR3 has 14 residues. This CDR3 is CASIIGQGGNGYTF. Here the CDR3 DNA reads TGTGCCAGCATCATCGGACAGGGGGGCAATGGCTACACCTTC.

The chain recombines TRBV5-1 with TRBJ1-1; the match to TRBD1 covers 11 bases. The germline gives CDR1 SGHRS, CDR2 YFSETQ. The J segment lost 4 bases and the V segment lost 3 bases, leaving 11 bases of the junction unmatched. This CDR3 is built from 17 residues. The CDR3 is CASSSPRTGGGSTEAFF. CDR3 bases: TGCGCCAGCAGCTCTCCCCGGACAGGGGGCGGTAGCACTGAAGCTTTCTTT. Supplemented by reference TRBV5-1 and TRBJ1-1, the full variable domain reads KAGVTQTPRYLIKTRGQQVTLSCSPISGHRSVSWYQQTPGQGLQFLFEYFSETQRNKGNFPGRFSGRQFSNSRSEMNVSTLELGDSALYLCASSSPRTGGGSTEAFFGQGTRLTVV.

The gene calls are TRBV5-1 and TRBJ1-2; D not certain. V was cut by 4 bases and J by 6 bases, with 22 bases left in between. CDR1 SGHRS and CDR2 YFSETQ come from the germline V gene. The length of the CDR3 is 16 residues. For the CDR3, the DNA is TGCGCCAGCAGCCCCGCCGGAGGCACCGGCTTTGATGGCTACACCTTC. This gives the protein CASSPAGGTGFDGYTF.

The table lists this clone with a count of one. The CDR3 protein is CASSEEGYEQFF. The CDR3 region has the DNA TGCGCCAGCAGTGAAGAGGGATATGAGCAGTTCTTC. This sequence joins TRBV10-1 and TRBJ2-1; D is possibly TRBD2 (5 bases). The V gene's germline CDR1 is WNHNN and CDR2 SYGVQD (reference sequence). The CDR3 spans 12 residues. The V and J ends lost 3 bases and 8 bases respectively, with 8 bases between them.

The rearrangement uses TRBV9 and TRBJ1-3; no clear D gene. Germline V CDR1 and CDR2: SGDLS, YYNGEE. Trimming removed 0 bases from V and 0 bases from J, with 19 bases in between. The CDR3 is made up of 19 amino acids. This CDR3 reads CASSVAPTGLTSSGNTIYF. The DNA of the CDR3 is TGTGCCAGCAGCGTAGCACCGACCGGACTGACGAGCTCTGGAAACACCATATATTTT.

This clone has just one count. The chain carries TRBV19 and TRBJ1-5; 9 bases map to TRBD1. The CDR3 runs to 15 residues. CDR1 and CDR2 from the germline V gene are LNHDA and SQIVND (reference sequence). The J segment lost 5 bases and the V segment lost 4 bases, leaving 6 bases of the junction unmatched. The DNA for the CDR3 is TGTGCCAGTAGTACAAGGACAGGGGTTTATCAGCCCCAGCATTTT. It specifies CASSTRTGVYQPQHF.

The genes are TRBV6-1 and TRBJ1-5; tentative D call: TRBD1 (5 bases). Germline-derived CDR1 and CDR2 are MNHNS and SASEGT. There are 15 residues in the CDR3. V lost 2 bases, J lost 1 base, and 9 bases lay in between. The CDR3 DNA is TGTGCCAGCAGTGAAATAGGGGTAAGCAATCAGCCCCAGCATTTT. Its protein is CASSEIGVSNQPQHF.

The gene calls are TRBV2 and TRBJ2-7; D remains unclear. The germline gives CDR1 SNHLY, CDR2 FYNNEI. The CDR3 has 11 amino acids. Trimming took off 3 bases at V and 5 bases at J, with 5 bases between the two ends. The CDR3 loop is CASSDIDEQYF. The CDR3 DNA follows: TGTGCCAGCAGTGATATAGACGAGCAGTACTTC. The whole variable domain, filled in from reference TRBV2 and TRBJ2-7, reads EPEVTQTPSHQVTQMGQEVILRCVPISNHLYFYWYRQILGQKVEFLVSFYNNEISEKSEIFDDQFSVERPDGSNFTLKIRSTKLEDSAMYFCASSDIDEQYFGPGTRLTVT.

V and J are TRBV5-6 and TRBJ2-3; 7 bases fit TRBD2. V was clipped by 4 bases and J by 3 bases; unmatched bases: 8. Germline CDR1 SGHDT, CDR2 YYEEEE. CDR3 length: 15 residues. The CDR3 sequence is CASSPRSGETDTQYF. The CDR3 DNA reads as TGTGCCAGCAGCCCCCGAAGCGGGGAGACAGATACGCAGTATTTT.

The chain is built from TRBV7-2 and TRBJ2-3; TRBD1 is a possible D gene (5 bases). The CDR3 is 12 amino acids. Germline CDR1 SGHTA, CDR2 FQGNSA. Trimming left V 2 bases short and J 9 bases short, with 9 bases between. CDR3 loop: CASSLKTVTQYF. CDR3 DNA sequence: TGTGCCAGCAGCTTAAAGACAGTCACGCAGTATTTT.